The entry that follows covers one TCR beta chain sequence. The data belong to a study of control samples from healthy donors and cancer patients. The V and J ends lost 0 bases and 0 bases respectively, with 6 bases between them. CDR3 length: 15 residues. Germline CDR1 reads LNHNV; CDR2 reads YYDKDF (reference sequence). Profiling relied on immunoSEQ multiplex PCR, and the TCRdb table lists in-frame clones only, not all of them. The sample consists of about 120,000 clones, approximately 92% of them appearing once. The source of this sequence is a man older than 75 with head and neck cancer. The genes are TRBV15 and TRBJ1-3; D gene unclear. The sequenced material came from PBMCs. Here the CDR3 reads CATSRDRGSGNTIYF. The CDR3 bases are TGTGCCACCAGCAGAGACCGAGGCTCTGGAAACACCATATATTTT.